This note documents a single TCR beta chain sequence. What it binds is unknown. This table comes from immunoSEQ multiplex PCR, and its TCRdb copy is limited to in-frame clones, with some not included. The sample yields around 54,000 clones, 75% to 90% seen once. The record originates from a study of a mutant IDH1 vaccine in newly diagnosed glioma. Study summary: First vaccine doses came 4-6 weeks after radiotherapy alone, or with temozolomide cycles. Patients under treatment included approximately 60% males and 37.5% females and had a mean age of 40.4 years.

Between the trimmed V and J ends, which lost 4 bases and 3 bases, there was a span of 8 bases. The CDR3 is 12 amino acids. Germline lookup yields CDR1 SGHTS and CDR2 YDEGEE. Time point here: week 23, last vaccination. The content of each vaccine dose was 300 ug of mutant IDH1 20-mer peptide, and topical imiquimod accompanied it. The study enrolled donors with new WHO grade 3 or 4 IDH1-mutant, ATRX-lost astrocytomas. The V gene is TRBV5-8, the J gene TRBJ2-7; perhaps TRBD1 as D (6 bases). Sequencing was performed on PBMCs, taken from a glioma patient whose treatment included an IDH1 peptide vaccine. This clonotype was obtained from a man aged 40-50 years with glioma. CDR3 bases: TGTGCCAGCAGCCCCAGGGGCTACGAGCAGTACTTC. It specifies CASSPRGYEQYF.